This T cell receptor beta chain was found in a study of beta chain features in type 1 diabetes. At the level of the study: The samples had 90 million to 130 million sorted cells examined in all.

CDR1 is MNHNY and CDR2 is SVGAGI in the germline V gene (reference sequence). The CDR3 has 12 residues. The ends were cut back, 8 bases at V and 1 base at J, with 7 bases in the middle. Cell sorting via CD45RO/CCR7/CD25/CD127/CD95/CD27 was performed to obtain CD4+ naive, central memory, regulatory and stem cell-like memory cells. Broader study findings: Cells expressing TCR highly could be over-represented by cDNA sequencing. PCR might pick shorter templates more often, in the same way for patients and controls. Moderate yet significant TCRB CDR3 shortening was seen in Type 1 diabetes patients in all four CD4+ subsets.

This clone was detected only a few times. Its antigen is currently unknown. The whole isolated RNA underwent reverse transcription, so sequencing captured expressed TCRB transcripts. Here immunoSEQ multiplex PCR was the method, and the copy in TCRdb shows in-frame clones only, minus some. The sample includes under 200,000 clones, about 9% of them seen just once. The chain carries TRBV6-6 and TRBJ2-3; a possible D gene is TRBD1 (5 bases). What was sequenced was central memory CD4+ T cells from blood. The source is a woman between 18 and 29 years old with type 1 diabetes. CDR3 coding DNA: TGTGCCAGCGCCAGGGGCACAGATACGCAGTATTTT. Translated: CASARGTDTQYF.